Reported below is one T cell receptor (beta chain). Antigen specificity is unknown. The source of the sample is a study of cytomegalovirus exposure and HLA in healthy donors. Assay: immunoSEQ multiplex PCR; the TCRdb copy retains only in-frame clones and omits some. The sample lists tens of thousands of clones, 80% to 95% seen once, with less than 4% in the top ten. The V gene lost 2 bases and the J gene lost 0 bases, with 11 bases spanning the gap. Looked up from germline, CDR1 is MDHEN and CDR2 is SYDVKM. There are 16 residues in the CDR3. Notes on the study in general: Rarity marked most TCR sequences, yet some public TCRs occurred in many donors.

Input material: PBMCs. V usage is TRBV28 and J usage is TRBJ1-3, with D tentatively TRBD1 (5 bases). This TCR was sampled from a woman aged 25 to 45 in good health and CMV-seronegative. The DNA of the CDR3 is TGTGCCAGCAGTTTAGGGTGGGGCAGCTCTGGAAACACCATATATTTT. As protein: CASSLGWGSSGNTIYF.